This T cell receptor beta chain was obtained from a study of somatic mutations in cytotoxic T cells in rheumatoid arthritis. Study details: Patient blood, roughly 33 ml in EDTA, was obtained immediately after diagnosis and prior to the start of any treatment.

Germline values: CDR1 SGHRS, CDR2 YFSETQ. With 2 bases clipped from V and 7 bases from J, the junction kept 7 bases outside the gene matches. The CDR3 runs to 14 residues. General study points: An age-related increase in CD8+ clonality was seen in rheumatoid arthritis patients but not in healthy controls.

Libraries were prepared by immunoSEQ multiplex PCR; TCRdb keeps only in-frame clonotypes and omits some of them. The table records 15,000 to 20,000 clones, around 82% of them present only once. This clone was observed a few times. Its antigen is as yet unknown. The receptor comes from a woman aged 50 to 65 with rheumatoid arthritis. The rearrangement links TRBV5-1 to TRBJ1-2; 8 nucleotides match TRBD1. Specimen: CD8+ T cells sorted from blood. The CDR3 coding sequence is TGCGCCAGCAGCTTAACGACAGGGGTTACTGGCTACACCTTC. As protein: CASSLTTGVTGYTF.